This paragraph reports one T cell receptor beta chain. This entry is derived from a study of blood T cell repertoires in COVID-19. The CDR3 is 16 residues long. V was clipped by 4 bases and J by 1 base, with 16 bases between them. CDR1 is MDHEN, CDR2 SYDVKM, per germline. The assay was immunoSEQ multiplex PCR, and TCRdb's table has in-frame clones only and misses some. The table has about 280,000 clones, roughly 87% seen once; the top ten hold about 6%. The sequence came from a woman between 35 and 50 years old who had recovered from COVID-19. The chain recombines TRBV28 with TRBJ2-5, with D possibly TRBD2 on 5 matching bases. Sequenced sample: PBMCs or T cells enriched from blood (not recorded which). CDR3 sequence: CASSSLLAGTQETQYF. The CDR3 nucleotides read TGTGCCAGCAGTTCTCTCCTTGCGGGCACCCAAGAGACCCAGTACTTC.